Sequencing of this T cell receptor beta chain was carried out in a study of CD8 T cells in ankylosing spondylitis. J lost 2 bases, V lost 4 bases, and 8 bases had no gene match. Germline lookup yields CDR1 SGHRS and CDR2 YFSETQ. The CDR3 has 15 residues. Each CDR3 protein gets one entry after TCRdb re-called the 5' RACE reads with MiXCR. The sample consists of roughly 140,000 distinct CDR3 sequences, roughly 44% of them appearing once. This TCR was recovered from a male donor with ankylosing spondylitis. The chain carries TRBV5-1 and TRBJ2-5, with 7 bases fitting TRBD1. The sample taken for sequencing was synovial fluid, either unsorted or a sorted T cell fraction (not recorded which). The CDR3, as DNA: TGCGCCAGCAGCACTGTGGACAGGCCACAAGAGACCCAGTACTTC. Translation: CASSTVDRPQETQYF.